This entry features one T cell receptor beta chain sequence. This clonotype came up a few times. The clone's antigen remains unknown. No base qualities exist here, and no much larger clone lies one base off it. Taken from the germline V gene, the CDR1 and CDR2 loops are MNHEY and SVGEGT. There are 13 amino acids in the CDR3, from cysteine to phenylalanine inclusive. Here the CDR3 DNA is all that survives: 39 bases in frame from base 1. These data come from a study of post-analysis software for immune sequencing data (dated by TCRdb to between 2014 and 2017). About the full investigation: Relapsing-remitting, secondary progressive and progressive-relapsing multiple sclerosis were recorded as disease courses, and subtype annotation was lacking for some patients. The patient repertoires were set against 10 or so previously published healthy control repertoires from donors whose ages ranged from about 6 to 25 years. A subset of samples was prepared in parallel using single-end sample barcoding, then pooled and co-amplified after Illumina adapter ligation. The paper as a whole reports these results and caveats: The control group was slightly older than the multiple sclerosis patient group. Direct clustering with F measure showed strong co-clustering of samples prepared in the same batch, prompting a batch-effect correction. Significantly lower normalized Chao1 diversity was found in multiple sclerosis patients than in controls, suggesting substantial peripheral T-cell clonal expansion. Patients showed significantly higher frequencies than controls for several TRBV segments, among them TRBV5-6, TRBV5-1 and TRBV20-1.

TCR beta repertoires were profiled from peripheral blood of roughly twelve young patients with multiple sclerosis to demonstrate the VDJtools post-analysis software. Multiple sclerosis patients were children and adolescents aged roughly 6 to 17 years. Libraries were built with PCR. These reads were obtained on an Illumina HiSeq 2500. To reduce PCR and sequencing biases, unique molecular identifiers were incorporated into the TCR beta cDNA libraries. Every 1 to 10 million input T cells yielded approximately 500,000 cDNA molecules, meaning each molecule approximated one T cell. Patient libraries were prepared and sequenced with the same protocol used for the earlier healthy control dataset. Within a given batch, samples were prepared together, multiplexed and sequenced on the same HiSeq lane. The authors processed their data as follows. Raw barcoded reads were processed with MIGEC, discarding single-read molecular identifier groups before consensus assembly and CDR3 extraction. VDJtools was used for post-analysis of the clonotype tables, with diversity normalized by down-sampling every dataset to the smallest sample size. In repertoire overlap clustering, CDR3 amino acid sequences, but not nucleotide sequences, were matched to correct batch-related cross-sample contamination. TCRdb reanalyzed the raw reads on its own, using fastp at Q25 for trimming and MiXCR for clone calling, and kept in-frame beta chains. Entries are consolidated by CDR3 protein sequence, retaining the most common genes and DNA. Clone size and V and J calls follow TCRdb, not the original study. This sample is represented by hundreds of thousands of distinct CDR3 sequences; 59% of them were singletons. Approximately 11% of the sample lies in the top ten.

The rearrangement combines TRBV6-2 or TRBV6-3 with TRBJ2-5, and possibly TRBD1, on 6 matching bases. The better agreement between TRBJ2-7 and the DNA end casts doubt on the J call. The receptor comes from a girl aged 2 to 9 with multiple sclerosis. Input material: blood. The CDR3 in this case is CASATNRAYEQYF. Read as DNA, the sequence is TGTGCCAGCGCTACGAACAGGGCCTACGAGCAGTACTTC.